This T cell receptor beta chain comes out of a study of blood T cell repertoires in COVID-19. About the research overall: Sources were T cells, B-cell-depleted T cells, or PBMCs; the material itself was cDNA or gDNA.

Per the original data handling: Amplifying reference gene primers gave estimates of nucleated cell counts. Some clones are missing from TCRdb's copy, which holds only in-frame ones; the method was immunoSEQ multiplex PCR. V and J calls and clone size are copied from that table; D and trimming were computed from the DNA. The sample shows approximately 200,000 clones, roughly 86% of them seen only once. This CDR3 is 18 amino acids long. The germline CDR1 and CDR2 sequences are MGHRA and YSYEKL. The V and J ends lost 0 bases and 1 base, in that order; junction bases with no gene match: 7. Sample: peripheral blood. This chain joins TRBV4-1 and TRBJ2-2; 8 nucleotides align to TRBD2. This TCR was sampled from a woman aged 30 to 39 with active or convalescent COVID-19. CDR3 in amino acids: CASSQETETSVNTGELFF. CDR3 DNA sequence: TGCGCCAGCAGCCAAGAGACTGAGACTAGCGTGAACACCGGGGAGCTGTTTTTT.